The next 19 T cell receptor beta chains were all read from a single sample in a study of OX40 agonist ivuxolimab in advanced cancers. Sequencing was performed with immunoSEQ multiplex PCR; in TCRdb, only in-frame clones are kept and a portion is missing. The data contain tens of thousands of clones, about nine tenths of them singletons. Sequencing was performed on CD4+ or CD8+ T cells sorted from blood, taken in a trial of the OX40 agonist ivuxolimab. These receptors came from an adult with an advanced solid tumor such as melanoma, head and neck, liver or kidney cancer.

CDR3 protein: CASSLQGYGNQPQHF. In DNA form, the CDR3 reads TGTGCCAGCAGCCTTCAGGGGTACGGCAATCAGCCCCAGCATTTT. The chain carries TRBV6-5 and TRBJ1-5; D might be TRBD1 (6 bases). Germline-derived CDR1 and CDR2 are MNHEY and SVGAGI. The CDR3 is 15 residues long. Trimming took off 6 bases at V and 2 bases at J, with 14 bases between the two ends.

This rearrangement joins TRBV14 to TRBJ2-7, with 8 bases identical to TRBD1. CDR3 length: 14 amino acids. V was clipped by 4 bases and J by 2 bases; unmatched bases: 4. Germline V gene lookup returns CDR1 SGHDN and CDR2 FVKESK. CDR3 sequence (DNA): TGTGCCAGCAGCCTTGGACAGGGCGCCTACGAGCAGTACTTC. Its protein product is CASSLGQGAYEQYF.

The chain has TRBV15 and TRBJ1-4; D gene unclear. This CDR3 comprises 16 residues. Germline V CDR1 and CDR2: LNHNV, YYDKDF (reference sequence). V gave up 0 bases and J gave up 3 bases, with 11 bases separating them. CDR3 region: CATSRDLGISNEKLFF. The CDR3 nucleotides are TGTGCCACCAGCAGAGATCTAGGGATCTCTAATGAAAAACTGTTTTTT.

The chain uses TRBV19 and TRBJ1-4; possibly TRBD1 for D (5 bases). The CDR3 contains 14 residues. Trimming took off 7 bases at V and 6 bases at J, with 15 bases between the two ends. CDR1 is LNHDA, CDR2 SQIVND, per germline (reference sequence). The CDR3 here is CASMTGRGDEKLFF. CDR3 DNA: TGTGCCAGTATGACGGGGCGCGGGGATGAAAAACTGTTTTTT. Complete variable domain (other parts from reference TRBV19 and TRBJ1-4): DGGITQSPKYLFRKEGQNVTLSCEQNLNHDAMYWYRQDPGQGLRLIYYSQIVNDFQKGDIAEGYSVSREKKESFPLTVTSAQKNPTAFYLCASMTGRGDEKLFFGSGTQLSVL.

This sequence joins TRBV28 and TRBJ2-3; D is unresolved. V lost 3 bases and J lost 3, with 10 bases in between. The CDR3 has 14 amino acids. The germline CDR1 and CDR2 sequences are MDHEN and SYDVKM. CDR3 sequence reads: CASSLAATTDTQYF. CDR3 coding DNA: TGTGCCAGCAGTTTGGCGGCGACAACAGATACGCAGTATTTT.

V is TRBV27 and J is TRBJ2-2; 9 bases are shared with TRBD1. The CDR3 runs 14 residues. CDR1 and CDR2 (germline): MNHEY, SMNVEV (reference sequence). The trim removed 2 bases at V and 6 bases at J, leaving 1 base unmatched. CDR3 amino acids: CASSLGTGSGELFF. In DNA form, the CDR3 reads TGTGCCAGCAGTTTAGGGACAGGGTCCGGGGAGCTGTTTTTT.

This clone was observed a single time. The chain links TRBV5-4 to TRBJ2-6; D call uncertain. This CDR3 has 15 amino acids. Germline-derived CDR1 and CDR2 are SGHNT and YYREEE (reference sequence). V was cut by 0 bases and J by 0 bases, with 4 bases left in between. The CDR3 here is CASSLAGSGANVLTF. The DNA for the CDR3 is TGTGCCAGCAGCTTGGCCGGCTCTGGGGCCAACGTCCTGACTTTC. Filled out from reference TRBV5-4 and TRBJ2-6, the complete variable domain reads ETGVTQSPTHLIKTRGQQVTLRCSSQSGHNTVSWYQQALGQGPQFIFQYYREEENGRGNFPPRFSGLQFPNYSSELNVNALELDDSALYLCASSLAGSGANVLTFGAGSRLTVL.

The chain is built from TRBV11-3 and TRBJ1-2; the D is unclear. The germline gives CDR1 SGHNT, CDR2 YENEEA. V dropped 0 bases and J dropped 8 bases, with 10 bases sitting between them. This CDR3 is built from 13 residues. In DNA form, the CDR3 reads TGTGCCAGCAGCTTAGACGGGAAGCTCGGCTACACCTTC. It encodes CASSLDGKLGYTF.

The rearrangement joins TRBV2 to TRBJ2-7; 8 bases fit TRBD2. There are 17 residues in the CDR3. The junction had 10 bases not matched to a gene; V was cut back by 3 bases and J by 0 bases. Germline CDR1 SNHLY, CDR2 FYNNEI. The CDR3: CASSDSGASGPSYEQYF. CDR3 DNA: TGTGCCAGCAGTGATTCGGGGGCTAGCGGGCCCTCCTACGAGCAGTACTTC.

V usage is TRBV7-3 and J usage is TRBJ2-7; maybe TRBD2 (6 bases). CDR3 length equals 16 residues. Germline V gene data show CDR1 as SGHTA and CDR2 as FQGTGA. V lost 5 bases and J lost 6, with 23 bases in between. This chain's CDR3 is CASSPLGGGGPSEQYF. CDR3 nucleotides: TGTGCCAGCAGCCCCCTCGGGGGAGGCGGGCCTTCCGAGCAGTACTTC.

The CDR3 is CASSFLADTAGQFF. The CDR3 nucleotides are TGTGCCAGCAGTTTTCTAGCGGATACGGCGGGGCAGTTCTTC. The V gene is TRBV27, the J gene TRBJ2-1; 7 nucleotides align to TRBD2. This CDR3 is built from 14 residues. In germline, CDR1 is MNHEY, CDR2 SMNVEV (reference sequence). V lost 3 bases to trimming and J lost 12 bases; unmatched junction nucleotides: 11.

This chain links TRBV19 with TRBJ2-3; tentative D call: TRBD1 (5 bases). Germline lookup yields CDR1 LNHDA and CDR2 SQIVND (reference sequence). The CDR3 extends over 13 amino acids. The ends were cut back, 2 bases at V and 5 bases at J, with 8 bases in the middle. Here the CDR3 DNA reads TGTGCCAGTAGTATACAGGGAATAGATACGCAGTATTTT. This translates into CASSIQGIDTQYF.

V and J are TRBV13 and TRBJ2-1; the match to TRBD2 covers 13 bases. Looked up from germline, CDR1 is PRHDT and CDR2 is FYEKMQ (reference sequence). CDR3 length equals 16 residues. After removal of 5 bases from V and 7 bases from J, the junction contained 8 bases not matched to a gene. CDR3 sequence reads: CASSPLRLAGGNEQFF. CDR3 DNA sequence: TGTGCCAGCAGCCCCCTGCGACTAGCGGGAGGTAATGAGCAGTTCTTC.

The chain has TRBV4-3 and TRBJ2-1; tentatively, D is TRBD1 or TRBD2 (6 bases each). The CDR3 contains 14 residues. Trimming took off 2 bases at V and 7 bases at J, with 12 bases between the two ends. Germline CDR1 LGHNA, CDR2 YSLEER. The CDR3 bases are TGCGCCAGCAGCCAAAGGGGGGCCGCTAATGAGCAGTTCTTC. This encodes CASSQRGAANEQFF.

The V and J genes are TRBV6-5 and TRBJ2-6, with a possible D match to TRBD2 (5 bases). The CDR3 length is 15 residues. Trimming left V 2 bases short and J 4 bases short, with 9 bases between. From germline, CDR1 is MNHEY and CDR2 SVGAGI. The CDR3 region has the DNA TGTGCCAGCAGTTACCGCGGGTCCGGGGCCAACGTCCTGACTTTC. Residues: CASSYRGSGANVLTF.

In DNA form, the CDR3 reads TGTGCCAGCAGCTTAGGGGGATCGGGGTCCTACGAGCAGTACGTC. It encodes CASSLGGSGSYEQYV. The chain links TRBV13 to TRBJ2-7; D is perhaps TRBD2 (5 bases). The CDR3 has 15 residues. Germline V gene data show CDR1 as PRHDT and CDR2 as FYEKMQ (reference sequence). Trimming removed 0 bases from V and 1 base from J, with 10 bases in between.

The V call is TRBV7-2, the J call TRBJ1-2, with TRBD1 identical over 8 bases. V lost 4 bases and J lost 3; bases outside the gene matches: 4. The CDR3 loop spans 14 amino acids. The germline gives CDR1 SGHTA, CDR2 FQGNSA. CDR3 DNA: TGTGCCAGCAGCTACTCAGGGGGCCACTATGGCTACACCTTC. Residues: CASSYSGGHYGYTF.

V and J are TRBV4-1 and TRBJ2-1; 10 positions match TRBD1. The CDR3 runs to 15 residues. The V gene's germline CDR1 is MGHRA and CDR2 YSYEKL. Germline trimming cut 6 bases from V and 2 bases from J; bases unmatched to any gene: 4. CDR3 DNA sequence: TGCGCCAGCAGGGACAGGGGGGGCACCTACAATGAGCAGTTCTTC. Translating gives CASRDRGGTYNEQFF.

The CDR3 is CASSQSILGSGKVHYEQYF. The CDR3 region has the DNA TGCGCCAGCAGTCAATCTATTTTGGGGTCCGGGAAGGTTCACTACGAGCAGTACTTC. This chain connects TRBV23-1 to TRBJ2-7; a weak D match, TRBD2 (5 bases). TRBV23-1 is recorded as an ORF, its role being uncertain. The CDR3 contains 19 residues. Trimming removed 0 bases from V and 3 bases from J, with 24 bases in between.